The T cell receptor (beta chain) described here comes from a study of T cells in Graves' hyperthyroidism and ophthalmopathy. This CDR3 has 16 amino acids. The V end lost 8 bases, the J end lost 1 base, and 20 bases lay between the germline ends. Germline V gene lookup returns CDR1 SGHDN and CDR2 FVKESK. Authors of the study amplified TCR beta CDR3 regions from RNA transcripts. TCR CDR3 regions were first amplified by RT-PCR with HTBI primers. TCRdb itself ran the multiplex PCR reads through MiXCR, one entry per CDR3 protein. Of about 270,000 distinct CDR3 sequences in the sample, 25% to 30% were seen once. Hyperthyroidism in the patients, aged 18 to 65, was newly diagnosed and under 2 months in duration. Out of approximately 10 ml of fresh peripheral blood came the PBMCs.

The sequencing sample was made of blood. The clonotype originates from a man aged 35 to 55 with Graves' hyperthyroidism that later progressed to Graves' ophthalmopathy. The rearrangement links TRBV14 to TRBJ2-5; D possibly uses TRBD1 or TRBD2 (5 bases each). CDR3 amino acids: CASGSPEGASQETQYF. The CDR3 coding sequence is TGTGCCAGCGGGAGCCCAGAAGGGGCCTCCCAAGAGACCCAGTACTTC.